The clone carrying this T cell receptor (beta chain) was seen more than once but under ten times. V dropped 6 bases and J dropped 6 bases, with 11 bases sitting between them. The CDR3 length is 12 residues. Germline CDR1 is SNHLY and CDR2 is FYNNEI. This sample was included in a study of blood T cells in healthy people across ages. For the second PCR, which ran for about 6 to 11 cycles, a sample-barcoded 5' primer and a J-beta primer mix were used. One entry per CDR3 protein, called by TCRdb with MiXCR from the 5' RACE reads. The table shows 380,000 or so distinct CDR3 sequences, with about half occurring only once. They isolated at least 6 million PBMCs from each sample.

Specimen: blood. This TCR came from a man between 60 and 75 years old in good health. The V and J genes are TRBV2 and TRBJ1-2; D call uncertain. The CDR3 DNA sequence: TGTGCCAGCAGCCTGGACCCTGATGGCTACACCTTC. Encoded protein: CASSLDPDGYTF.